This is a list of T cell receptor beta chains from one sample in a study of kidney transplant recipient with SARS-CoV-2 infection. TCRdb fed the reads into MiXCR, producing one record per CDR3 protein. This repertoire shows fewer than 250,000 distinct CDR3 sequences, 29% found once; its top ten account for around 7.8%. Source: a blood sample, taken at baseline and on approximately day 120 from a kidney transplant recipient. Source of these receptors: a male patient younger than 45 who had COVID-19 and was a kidney transplant recipient. Some T cells may have originated in the graft donor. Each CDR3 is given with its conserved first and last residue. Each record gives: V gene, CDR3 protein.

v_call: TRBV12-3/TRBV12-4
cdr3_aa: CASRGQGALNYGYTF

v_call: TRBV25-1
cdr3_aa: CASSKLPELGKTYGYTF

v_call: TRBV5-4
cdr3_aa: CASSLRVGGTYEQYF

v_call: TRBV6-5
cdr3_aa: CASGTSGSVEQFF

v_call: TRBV19
cdr3_aa: CASSTGTTKPYEQYF

v_call: TRBV7-6
cdr3_aa: CASSFGGSTGELFF

v_call: TRBV10-1
cdr3_aa: CASSESGSGDEQFF

v_call: TRBV14
cdr3_aa: CASSQLAGYNEQFF

v_call: TRBV20-1
cdr3_aa: CSARRGLAATYNEQFF

v_call: TRBV6-8
cdr3_aa: CASSYDRREQFF